A selection of T cell receptor beta chains follows, all from one sample in a study of OX40 agonist ivuxolimab in advanced cancers. The protocol was immunoSEQ multiplex PCR, while the TCRdb copy is restricted to in-frame clones and leaves out a portion. This repertoire shows more than 45,000 clones, more than 80% found once; its top ten account for 0.75% to 0.8%. The specimen comprised CD4+ or CD8+ T cells sorted from blood, sampled in a trial of the OX40 agonist ivuxolimab. These receptors originate from an adult with an advanced solid tumor such as melanoma, head and neck, liver or kidney cancer. Each CDR3 is given with its conserved first and last residue.

TRBV7-2	TRBJ2-1	CASSLAAGASSSYNEQFF
TRBV19	TRBJ2-7	CASSIATTYEQYF
TRBV11-3	TRBJ1-1	CASSSPPGSAEAFF
TRBV28	TRBJ1-5	CASSPQGRNNQPQHF
TRBV27	TRBJ1-5	CASSSDSSNQPQHF
TRBV6-4	TRBJ1-6	CASIQPKRGSPLHF
TRBV2	TRBJ1-1	CASSDPGQGQGTEAFF
TRBV9	TRBJ2-4	CASSVAGGNIQYF
TRBV27	TRBJ1-2	CASSGGPNYGYTF
TRBV5-1	TRBJ2-2	CASSLGLAANTGELFF
TRBV7-9	TRBJ1-3	CASSLQGFSGNTIYF
TRBV4-2	TRBJ2-5	CASSQVGRPDQETQYF
TRBV7-9	TRBJ2-1	CASSPTLGAYNEQFF
TRBV7-2	TRBJ1-5	CAAGMSNQPQHF
TRBV5-4	TRBJ2-2	CASSLVGSGELFF
TRBV7-3	TRBJ1-2	CASSLFPNIGGYTF
TRBV5-1	TRBJ1-4	CASSLGGLTGENEKLFF
TRBV7-8	TRBJ2-5	CASSYPTEAETQYF
TRBV5-4	TRBJ1-2	CASTQRGNGYTF
TRBV5-1	TRBJ2-3	CASSLSTTNTDTQYF
TRBV25-1	TRBJ2-7	CASSGLWEQYF
TRBV5-1	TRBJ2-2	CASRIPGQRGVAINTGELFF
TRBV4-1	TRBJ2-7	CASSQDFPRGSGVQYF
TRBV5-5	TRBJ2-7	CASSSADEQYF
TRBV6-6	TRBJ2-3	CASSYSTGGTQYF
TRBV5-6	TRBJ2-1	CASSGGQFDNEQFF